This passage covers 31 T cell receptor beta chains from one sample sequenced in a study of T cell responses to AZD1222 COVID-19 vaccine. TCRdb's table, derived via immunoSEQ multiplex PCR, lists solely in-frame clones and lacks some. The data hold some 170,000 clones, with just over 90% observed a single time. The specimen comprised peripheral blood, sampled on day 0 of AZD1222 vaccination. Every receptor here comes from an adult in good health.

The V gene is TRBV28, the J gene TRBJ2-1; 11 bases align to TRBD2. This CDR3 has 19 residues. Germline V gene data show CDR1 as MDHEN and CDR2 as SYDVKM. The junction had 16 bases not matched to a gene; V was cut back by 2 bases and J by 7 bases. The CDR3: CASSLQVWLAGGGINEQFF. The CDR3, as DNA: TGTGCCAGCAGTTTACAGGTTTGGCTAGCGGGAGGAGGGATTAATGAGCAGTTCTTC.

The chain employs TRBV11-1 and TRBJ2-5; D is unresolved. CDR1 is SGHAT, CDR2 FQDESV, per germline (reference sequence). V was pared by 5 bases and J by 3 bases, with 4 bases between. This CDR3 is 11 amino acids long. The chain's CDR3 is CASSLEETQYF. The CDR3 DNA is TGTGCCAGCAGCCTAGAAGAGACCCAGTACTTC.

The V gene is TRBV21-1, the J gene TRBJ1-4. TRBV21-1 corresponds to a pseudogene. The CDR3 consists of 18 residues. The CDR3 sequence: CASSGPGRSNITGEKLFF. In nucleotides, the CDR3 is TGTGCCAGCAGCGGCCCGGGCAGAAGCAACATAACGGGTGAAAAACTGTTTTTT.

J is TRBJ2-1 and V is TRBV19; D might be TRBD1 or TRBD2, each matching 5 bases. The V gene lost 3 bases and the J gene lost 0 bases, with 12 bases spanning the gap. Germline CDR1 is LNHDA and CDR2 is SQIVND (reference sequence). The CDR3 contains 16 residues. CDR3 DNA: TGTGCCAGTAGTATCGGGACCAGCCCCTCCTACAATGAGCAGTTCTTC. Translating it yields CASSIGTSPSYNEQFF.

This clone was seen only once. V is TRBV27 and J is TRBJ1-6, with D perhaps TRBD1 (6 bases). CDR1 and CDR2 (germline): MNHEY, SMNVEV (reference sequence). The CDR3 runs to 16 residues. V was trimmed by 4 bases and J by 7 bases, leaving 17 bases between them. The CDR3 loop is CASSYTGWASNSPLHF. As DNA, the CDR3 is TGTGCCAGCAGTTACACAGGGTGGGCATCAAATTCACCCCTCCACTTT.

This clone has a single count. V and J are TRBV5-8 and TRBJ1-2; no clear D gene. The CDR3 consists of 16 residues. Trimming stripped 0 bases from V and 2 bases from J, with 14 bases between. Germline values: CDR1 SGHTS, CDR2 YDEGEE. CDR3 protein: CASSLGRGGINYGYTF. CDR3 DNA: TGTGCCAGCAGCTTGGGGCGGGGAGGCATCAACTATGGCTACACCTTC.

This clone has just one count. V is TRBV2 and J is TRBJ1-1; no definite D call. V shed 6 bases and J shed 5 bases, with 4 bases lying between them. Looked up from germline, CDR1 is SNHLY and CDR2 is FYNNEI. The CDR3 runs 10 residues. The chain's CDR3 is CASRGTEAFF. In DNA, the CDR3 is TGTGCCAGCAGGGGGACTGAAGCTTTCTTT.

V is TRBV19 and J is TRBJ2-7; 7 bases map to TRBD1. This CDR3 is 14 amino acids long. The junction had 1 base not matched to a gene; V was cut back by 0 bases and J by 2 bases. Germline V CDR1 and CDR2: LNHDA, SQIVND (reference sequence). CDR3 coding DNA: TGTGCCAGTAGTATAGAGGGGACAGCCTACGAGCAGTACTTC. Its protein product is CASSIEGTAYEQYF. Complete variable domain (other parts from reference TRBV19 and TRBJ2-7): DGGITQSPKYLFRKEGQNVTLSCEQNLNHDAMYWYRQDPGQGLRLIYYSQIVNDFQKGDIAEGYSVSREKKESFPLTVTSAQKNPTAFYLCASSIEGTAYEQYFGPGTRLTVT.

V and J are TRBV30 and TRBJ2-3; TRBD2 is a possible D gene (8 bases). This CDR3 comprises 14 residues. From germline, CDR1 is GTSNPN and CDR2 SVGIG (reference sequence). The V and J ends lost 2 bases and 10 bases respectively, with 19 bases between them. The CDR3 sequence: CAWSRAGGQGAQYF. Written as DNA, the CDR3 is TGTGCCTGGAGTAGGGCGGGAGGCCAGGGGGCGCAGTATTTT.

This sequence joins TRBV6-6 and TRBJ1-5, with D perhaps matching TRBD1 (5 bases). The V gene lost 2 bases and the J gene lost 4 bases, with 12 bases spanning the gap. The CDR3 extends over 15 amino acids. The germline V gene encodes CDR1 MNHNY and CDR2 SVGAGI (reference sequence). The CDR3 DNA is TGTGCCAGCAGTTACGACGGGGGAGGTAATCAGCCCCAGCATTTT. It translates to CASSYDGGGNQPQHF.

This clone has a single count. The gene calls are TRBV19 and TRBJ1-2, with D perhaps matching TRBD1 (5 bases). Trimming took 6 bases from V and 3 from J, leaving 11 bases between them. The CDR3 contains 13 residues. The V gene's germline CDR1 is LNHDA and CDR2 SQIVND (reference sequence). The CDR3 reads CASRLQQDYGYTF. In DNA, the CDR3 is TGTGCCAGTAGGTTACAACAGGACTATGGCTACACCTTC.

The chain uses TRBV20-1 and TRBJ1-2; D unresolved. The germline CDR1 and CDR2 sequences are DFQATT and SNEGSKA (reference sequence). Trimming stripped 3 bases from V and 2 bases from J, with 7 bases between. The CDR3 extends over 12 amino acids. The CDR3 nucleotides are TGCAGTGCTAGTGAAGGGAACTATGGCTACACCTTC. Protein product: CSASEGNYGYTF.

The chain carries TRBV19 and TRBJ1-4; 8 bases fit TRBD1. The CDR3 has 16 amino acids. Germline V gene sequence: CDR1 LNHDA, CDR2 SQIVND (reference sequence). V trimming: 3 bases; J trimming: 0 bases; junction bases outside the gene matches: 3. The CDR3 protein is CASSILQGATNEKLFF. The CDR3 DNA is TGTGCCAGTAGTATTTTACAGGGGGCAACTAATGAAAAACTGTTTTTT.

The rearrangement joins TRBV19 to TRBJ1-2; weak D call: TRBD1 (5 bases). The germline V and J ends were trimmed by 9 bases and 3 bases, with 14 bases remaining between them. The length of the CDR3 is 13 residues. Germline loops: CDR1 LNHDA, CDR2 SQIVND (reference sequence). CDR3 DNA sequence: TGTGCCAGCATTGGGCAGGGAGACTATGGCTACACCTTC. It translates to CASIGQGDYGYTF.

The chain is built from TRBV9 and TRBJ2-7, with D possibly called TRBD1 or TRBD2 (6 bases each). In germline, CDR1 is SGDLS, CDR2 YYNGEE. Trimming cost V 0 bases and J 1 base, with 11 bases left between them. CDR3 size: 15 residues. The CDR3 DNA reads TGTGCCAGCAGCGTAGAGGGGGGCCATTCCTACGAGCAGTACTTC. This sequence encodes CASSVEGGHSYEQYF.

The chain carries TRBV5-6 and TRBJ1-2, with D unclear. Trimming removed 3 bases from V and 8 bases from J, with 11 bases in between. The CDR3 runs to 12 residues. Germline-derived CDR1 and CDR2 are SGHDT and YYEEEE. CDR3 nucleotides: TGTGCCAGCAGCTGGAACGAGGAGGGCTACACCTTC. Amino acids: CASSWNEEGYTF.

This clone was seen a few times. For the CDR3, the DNA is TGTGCCATCAGTGAGTCCAGGGAGCAGTTCTTC. Protein: CAISESREQFF. The gene calls are TRBV10-3 and TRBJ2-1; D gene uncertain. The germline V and J ends were trimmed by 0 bases and 10 bases, with 4 bases remaining between them. Germline loops: CDR1 ENHRY, CDR2 SYGVKD. This CDR3 is 11 amino acids long.

The rearrangement uses TRBV28 and TRBJ1-6; D unresolved. Per the germline V gene, CDR1 is MDHEN and CDR2 is SYDVKM. The CDR3 consists of 16 residues. Trimming shortened V by 5 bases and J by 8 bases, and 19 bases separated the two germline ends. This chain's CDR3 is CASSPWGRRVDSPLHF. DNA of the CDR3: TGTGCCAGCAGTCCCTGGGGTAGGCGGGTTGATTCACCCCTCCACTTT.

The chain recombines TRBV6-5 with TRBJ1-3; D gene ambiguous. The CDR3 is made up of 14 amino acids. Germline assignment: CDR1 MNHEY and CDR2 SVGAGI. The V end lost 8 bases, the J end lost 0 bases, and 11 bases lay between the germline ends. In DNA form, the CDR3 reads TGTGCCAGCCAGGTACCCCACTCTGGAAACACCATATATTTT. It codes for CASQVPHSGNTIYF.

This sequence joins TRBV30 and TRBJ2-1; 13 bases fit TRBD2. Germline CDR1 and CDR2: GTSNPN and SVGIG (reference sequence). This CDR3 region has 14 residues. The V segment lost 2 bases and the J segment 6 bases; nucleotides outside the gene matches: 1. CDR3 in amino acids: CAWSRTSGSNEQFF. As DNA, the CDR3 is TGTGCCTGGAGTCGGACTAGCGGGAGCAATGAGCAGTTCTTC.

This sequence joins TRBV4-1 and TRBJ2-3; D remains unclear. CDR1 is MGHRA, CDR2 YSYEKL, per germline. The germline V and J ends were trimmed by 1 base and 0 bases, with 5 bases remaining between them. The CDR3 length is 14 residues. CDR3 amino acids: CASSQGASTDTQYF. As DNA, the CDR3 is TGCGCCAGCAGCCAAGGCGCTAGCACAGATACGCAGTATTTT.

The chain employs TRBV10-2 and TRBJ2-3, with D maybe TRBD1 (5 bases). The CDR3 runs 15 residues. The germline V and J ends were trimmed by 2 bases and 2 bases, with 11 bases remaining between them. Germline CDR1 reads WSHSY; CDR2 reads SAAADI. The CDR3 protein is CASSEGAGPTDTQYF. The CDR3 coding sequence is TGCGCCAGCAGTGAGGGGGCCGGGCCCACAGATACGCAGTATTTT.

The gene calls are TRBV15 and TRBJ2-2; no firm D call. CDR3 length equals 15 residues. Looked up from germline, CDR1 is LNHNV and CDR2 is YYDKDF (reference sequence). V lost 2 bases and J lost 5, with 12 bases in between. CDR3 bases: TGTGCCACCAGCAGACCCCCTTTAGGTACCGGGGAGCTGTTTTTT. As protein: CATSRPPLGTGELFF.

The count of this clone is one. The rearrangement links TRBV27 to TRBJ1-1; D ambiguous. This CDR3 is 13 amino acids long. Per the germline V gene, CDR1 is MNHEY and CDR2 is SMNVEV (reference sequence). V lost 1 base to trimming and J lost 0 bases, with 3 bases between them. The CDR3 region is CASSLYLNTEAFF. For the CDR3, the DNA is TGTGCCAGCAGTTTATACCTGAACACTGAAGCTTTCTTT.

The chain uses TRBV12-3 or TRBV12-4 and TRBJ2-5, with TRBD2 identical over 7 bases. J gave up 5 bases and V 3 bases, and 3 bases lay outside the gene matches. The CDR3 spans 13 residues. The DNA for the CDR3 is TGTGCCAGCAGTTTGAAGGGAGGGGAGACCCAGTACTTC. This codes for CASSLKGGETQYF.

The chain joins TRBV18 to TRBJ1-6; D unresolved. Trimming removed 2 bases from V and 7 bases from J, with 12 bases in between. The V gene's germline CDR1 is KGHSH and CDR2 LQKENI. This CDR3 is built from 15 residues. The CDR3 protein is CASSPNAGRNSPLHF. CDR3 bases: TGTGCCAGCTCACCAAACGCCGGGAGAAATTCACCCCTCCACTTT.

This sequence joins TRBV6-1 and TRBJ1-2; D is uncertain. The V end was cut by 0 bases, the J end by 8 bases, with 10 bases between. This CDR3 region has 13 residues. From germline, CDR1 is MNHNS and CDR2 SASEGT. Here the CDR3 DNA reads TGTGCCAGCAGTGAAGCAGTGAATAGCGGCTACACCTTC. This sequence encodes CASSEAVNSGYTF.

V gene TRBV7-2 combines with J gene TRBJ2-1; 7 bases fit TRBD2. This CDR3 spans 14 amino acids. Germline CDR1 and CDR2: SGHTA and FQGNSA. The J segment lost 8 bases and the V segment lost 6 bases, leaving 10 bases of the junction unmatched. In DNA, the CDR3 is TGTGCCAGCAGTTTCGGGACCGGGAGGTATGAGCAGTTCTTC. This gives the protein CASSFGTGRYEQFF.

The chain carries TRBV6-6 and TRBJ1-5, with D perhaps matching TRBD1 (6 bases). CDR3 length: 13 amino acids. V was trimmed by 8 bases and J by 6 bases, leaving 14 bases between them. Germline values: CDR1 MNHNY, CDR2 SVGAGI (reference sequence). CDR3 loop: CASFPGAGQPQHF. In DNA, the CDR3 is TGTGCCAGCTTTCCAGGGGCAGGTCAGCCCCAGCATTTT.

J is TRBJ2-3 and V is TRBV5-6; no clear D. The length of the CDR3 is 15 residues. The V and J ends lost 4 bases and 1 base respectively, with 13 bases between them. The V gene's germline CDR1 is SGHDT and CDR2 YYEEEE. For the CDR3, the DNA is TGTGCCAGCAGCCCCTCTTACGGCGGCACAGATACGCAGTATTTT. It is translated as CASSPSYGGTDTQYF.

This chain's CDR3 is CASSLLSETGNYGYTF. In nucleotides, the CDR3 is TGTGCCAGCAGTTTATTATCCGAGACAGGGAACTATGGCTACACCTTC. V gene TRBV28 combines with J gene TRBJ1-2; 7 bases line up with TRBD1. The germline V gene encodes CDR1 MDHEN and CDR2 SYDVKM. V was pared by 1 base and J by 2 bases, with 7 bases of the junction left unmatched. The CDR3 is 16 residues long.